This entry is about one T cell receptor beta chain. It lacks a known antigen. Base qualities were left out, and no much larger clone turns up one base away. The sample belongs to a study of CD8 T cells in Susac syndrome (dated by TCRdb to between 2019 and 2020). Context from the whole study: Among the sequenced Susac syndrome patients, six had clinically active disease and roughly eight were in clinical remission. At blood withdrawal, Susac syndrome patients were either therapy-naive, taking corticosteroids (in some cases with IVIg as well), or taking IVIg alone. The study used repertoire sequencing to test whether antigen drove CD8+ T cell activation and differentiation in Susac syndrome. Broad study findings and their caveats: The study acknowledged that relatively few individuals were included in the TCR sequencing and HLA analysis. No clonal expansion was detected in the CD4+ T cell repertoire of Susac syndrome patients.

The CDR3 measures 15 amino acids from cysteine to phenylalanine. Only CDR3 DNA is held: 45 bases, read in frame from base 1. V and J lose 3 bases and 2 bases, and a span of 12 bases separates them. The germline V gene yields SGHRS for CDR1 and YFSETQ for CDR2. RNA was extracted with the RNeasy kit and roughly 0.45 to 1 ug was reverse transcribed using random hexamers. The immunoSEQ multiplex PCR assay, covering 54 Vbeta and 13 Jbeta segments, was used to amplify TCR beta CDR3 regions. To correct PCR amplification bias, a synthetic template baseline was used for both primer optimization and computational correction. Under the source paper's analysis protocol: Reads were annotated to V, D and J genes per IMGT and analyzed with immunoSEQ Analyzer, keeping only productive sequences. Clonality was calculated as one minus the Shannon entropy normalized by log2 of the number of productive unique sequences. For each patient and control, public and private clones were evaluated among the 100 most prevalent clones. Clones were defined as Susac-specific when absent from the healthy and MS cohorts, from fewer than 1,200 published viral clones and from other ImmuneACCESS disease sequences. Starting from the raw public reads, TCRdb applied fastp trimming at Q25, assembled clones with MiXCR and retained in-frame beta chains. Each entry is one CDR3 protein sequence, shown with its most common DNA and genes. TCRdb, not the original authors, processed these V and J calls. The sample data list 55,000 to 75,000 distinct CDR3 sequences, and about 92% of these were observed just once. The ten largest clones represent around 0.15% of the sample.

Peripheral blood CD8+ and CD4+ T cells from healthy donors, Susac syndrome patients and multiple sclerosis patients were profiled by high-throughput TCR beta sequencing. The Susac syndrome patients fulfilled recently defined diagnostic criteria for either definite or probable disease. Bulk CD8+ and CD4+ T cells were purified by magnetic negative isolation, whereas CD8+ TEMRA cells were enriched by FACS. Blood was drawn into EDTA tubes, processed within 24 hours, and PBMCs were isolated by density gradient centrifugation. PBMCs intended for TCR sequencing were frozen in liquid nitrogen and were later thawed in a 37 degrees C water bath. The sorted or isolated CD4+, CD8+ and CD8+ TEMRA cells reached a purity of at least 90%.

In this chain, TRBV5-1 is recombined with TRBJ1-3; TRBD1 might be the D gene, on 5 matching bases. The sequence came from a human donor with Susac syndrome. Material for sequencing was CD4+ T cells from PBMCs. The nucleotide sequence is given as TGCGCCAGCAGCTCGACAGCTCAACCTGGAAACACCATATATTTT. It specifies CASSSTAQPGNTIYF.